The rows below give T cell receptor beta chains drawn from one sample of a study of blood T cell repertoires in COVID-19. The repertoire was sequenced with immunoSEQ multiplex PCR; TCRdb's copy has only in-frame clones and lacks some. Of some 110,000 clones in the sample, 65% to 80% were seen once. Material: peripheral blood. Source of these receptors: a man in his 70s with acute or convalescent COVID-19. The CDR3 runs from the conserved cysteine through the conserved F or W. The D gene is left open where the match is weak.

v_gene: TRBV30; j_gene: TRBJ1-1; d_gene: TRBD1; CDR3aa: CAWSPRGRSTEAFF
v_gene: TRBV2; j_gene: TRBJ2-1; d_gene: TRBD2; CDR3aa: CASSEAHAGGYNEQFF
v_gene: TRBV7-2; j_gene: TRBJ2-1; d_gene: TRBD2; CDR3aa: CASSLEGLAGEDEQFF
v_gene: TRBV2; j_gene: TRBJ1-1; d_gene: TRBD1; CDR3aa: CAIDRTGRNTEAFF
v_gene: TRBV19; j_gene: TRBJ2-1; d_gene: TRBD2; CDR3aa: CASTPGLAGAHEQFF
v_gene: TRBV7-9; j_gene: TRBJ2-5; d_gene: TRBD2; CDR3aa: CASSVTGGTPEGETQYF
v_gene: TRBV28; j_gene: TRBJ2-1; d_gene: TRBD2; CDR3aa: CASSPRLAGQDEQFF
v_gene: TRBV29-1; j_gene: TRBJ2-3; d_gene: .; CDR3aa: CSVERGAGTDTQYF
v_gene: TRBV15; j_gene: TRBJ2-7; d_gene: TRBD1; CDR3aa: CATSRDGDRYEQYF
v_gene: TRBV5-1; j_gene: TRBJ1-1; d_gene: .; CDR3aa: CASSLSMNTEAFF
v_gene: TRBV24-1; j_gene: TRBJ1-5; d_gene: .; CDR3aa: CATSGEGANQPQHF
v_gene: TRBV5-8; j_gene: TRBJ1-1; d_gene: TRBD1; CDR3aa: CASRLPGTGSTAFF
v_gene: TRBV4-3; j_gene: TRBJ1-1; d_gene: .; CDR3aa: CASSRLKDTEAFF
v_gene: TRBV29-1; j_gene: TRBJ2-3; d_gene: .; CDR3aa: CSVGEAGTQYF
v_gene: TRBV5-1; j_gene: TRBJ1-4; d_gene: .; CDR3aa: CASSRTENEKLFF
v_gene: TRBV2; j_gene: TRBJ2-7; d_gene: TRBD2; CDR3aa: CASRATSGGFSYEQYF
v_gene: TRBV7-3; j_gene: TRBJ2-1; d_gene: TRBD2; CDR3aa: CASSLTRASGIAEQFF
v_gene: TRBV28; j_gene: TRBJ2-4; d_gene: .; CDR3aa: CASPGAPFPKNIQYF
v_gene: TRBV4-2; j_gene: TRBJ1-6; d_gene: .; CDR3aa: CASSQDVGAEWDSPLHF
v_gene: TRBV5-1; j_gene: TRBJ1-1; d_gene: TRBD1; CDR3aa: CASSLWTGGGTEAFF
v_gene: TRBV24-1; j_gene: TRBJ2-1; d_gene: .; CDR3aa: CATSDFSRDSYNEQFF
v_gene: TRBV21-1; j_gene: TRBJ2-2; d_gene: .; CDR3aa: CASSKRTGGETGELFF
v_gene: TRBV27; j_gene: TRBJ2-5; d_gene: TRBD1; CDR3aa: CASKVGPTGGETQYF
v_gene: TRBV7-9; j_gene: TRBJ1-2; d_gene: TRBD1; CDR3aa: CASSPTGTESGYTF
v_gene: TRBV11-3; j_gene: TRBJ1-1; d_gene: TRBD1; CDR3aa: CASSPRQGSTEAFF
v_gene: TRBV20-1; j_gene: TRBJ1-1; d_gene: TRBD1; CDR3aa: CSASDWTGNTEAFF
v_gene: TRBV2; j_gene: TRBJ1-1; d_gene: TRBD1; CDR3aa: CASSLQGITEAFF